This T cell receptor (beta chain) was captured by sequencing in a study of cytomegalovirus exposure and HLA in healthy donors. Turning to the study itself: Earlier, about 180 million T cells were analyzed, and 95 million to 140 million unique TCR beta sequences were found among them. Findings and limits, study-wide: Follow-up analysis seemed to connect common viral pathogens with several of the most significant clusters identified.

Germline CDR1 and CDR2: SGHNT and YYREEE (reference sequence). The CDR3 sequence is 12 residues long. The V gene lost 4 bases and the J gene lost 0 bases, with 4 bases spanning the gap. This clone is a singleton in its sample. Its antigen is as yet unknown. The primer mix had 60 Vbeta and 13 Jbeta primers. TCRdb's table, derived via immunoSEQ multiplex PCR, lists solely in-frame clones and lacks some. The sample consists of some 120,000 clones, roughly 79% of them appearing once. This sequence was found in a woman aged 30 to 39 in good health and CMV-seronegative. This chain joins TRBV5-4 and TRBJ2-5; D is undetermined. Sequenced input: PBMCs. CDR3 nucleotides: TGTGCCAGCAGCCCGTACCAAGAGACCCAGTACTTC. Translated, it gives CASSPYQETQYF.